The 23 T cell receptor beta chains presented below share a single source sample, sequenced in a study of monozygotic twins with inflammatory bowel disease. TCRdb re-called the 5' RACE reads and catalogs CDR3 proteins one per entry, DNA excluded. The table for this sample gives a few hundred thousand distinct CDR3 sequences. Sequencing used blood. These TCRs come from a human donor with ulcerative colitis or Crohn's disease, or a healthy co-twin of an affected twin (not recorded which).

The chain links TRBV6-1 to TRBJ1-2; TCRdb returns TRBD1, unconfirmable since there is no DNA. The CDR3 is made up of 15 amino acids. Germline V lookup: CDR1 MNHNS, CDR2 SASEGT. The CDR3 loop reads CASSTSDSLNYGYTF.

This CDR3 reads CASSSRTEESSYNSPLHF. The V and J genes are TRBV27 and TRBJ1-6. The CDR3 has 18 amino acids. Germline CDR1 reads MNHEY; CDR2 reads SMNVEV (reference sequence).

This chain joins TRBV7-9 and TRBJ2-2. CDR1 and CDR2 from the germline V gene are SEHNR and FQNEAQ (reference sequence). CDR3 size: 14 residues. CDR3 amino acids: CASSLISGAEELFF.

The chain carries TRBV5-1 and TRBJ1-1; without DNA, the TCRdb call of TRBD1 cannot be checked. Looked up from germline, CDR1 is SGHRS and CDR2 is YFSETQ. The CDR3 covers 16 residues. CDR3: CASSLVGTGGRTEAFF.

The genes are TRBV7-6 and TRBJ2-5; the D gene TCRdb calls, TRBD2, cannot be checked with no DNA. The CDR3 is 17 amino acids. Germline values: CDR1 SGHVS, CDR2 FNYEAQ. The CDR3 spells CASSLGVGRLGEETQYF.

The V and J genes are TRBV5-1 and TRBJ1-2; as DNA is missing, the TRBD1 call by TCRdb cannot be tested. This CDR3 is 16 amino acids long. From germline, CDR1 is SGHRS and CDR2 YFSETQ. CDR3 region: CASSLGQRGQGDGYTF.

The CDR3 sequence: CASSPSPGGTTGELFF. The rearrangement joins TRBV5-1 to TRBJ2-2; TCRdb names TRBD1, which stays unverified in the absence of DNA. CDR1 SGHRS and CDR2 YFSETQ come from the germline V gene. The CDR3 loop spans 16 amino acids.

CDR3 residues: CATSDPGGGTRYRNGELFF. V is TRBV24-1 and J is TRBJ2-2; TCRdb proposes TRBD2, but this gene call is untestable without DNA. The CDR3 is 19 amino acids. Germline V gene lookup returns CDR1 KGHDR and CDR2 SFDVKD.

The rearrangement links TRBV11-2 to TRBJ1-4; TCRdb's assignment of TRBD1 cannot be checked, as there is no DNA. In germline, CDR1 is SGHAT, CDR2 FQNNGV. CDR3 length equals 16 residues. CDR3 region: CASSSARDSTNEKLFF. Supplemented by reference TRBV11-2 and TRBJ1-4, the full variable domain reads EAGVAQSPRYKIIEKRQSVAFWCNPISGHATLYWYQQILGQGPKLLIQFQNNGVVDDSQLPKDRFSAERLKGVDSTLKIQPAKLEDSAVYLCASSSARDSTNEKLFFGSGTQLSVL.

The chain has TRBV7-2 and TRBJ1-5. The CDR3 has 14 amino acids. Germline CDR1 SGHTA, CDR2 FQGNSA. CDR3 sequence reads: CASSFGSLNQPQHF. The whole variable domain, remainder taken from reference TRBV7-2 and TRBJ1-5, is GAGVSQSPSNKVTEKGKDVELRCDPISGHTALYWYRQSLGQGLEFLIYFQGNSAPDKSGLPSDRFSAERTGGSVSTLTIQRTQQEDSAVYLCASSFGSLNQPQHFGDGTRLSIL.

V gene TRBV5-1 combines with J gene TRBJ2-7. In germline, CDR1 is SGHRS, CDR2 YFSETQ. This CDR3 is 13 amino acids long. Here the CDR3 reads CASSLDRAYEQYF.

The V gene is TRBV25-1, the J gene TRBJ2-7; the D call of TRBD1 rests on TCRdb alone, since no DNA is present to check it. The germline V gene has CDR1 MGHDK and CDR2 SYGVNS. The CDR3 is made up of 15 amino acids. CDR3: CASSERGVLGYEQYF.

V is TRBV11-2 and J is TRBJ2-7; TCRdb's assignment of TRBD1 cannot be checked, as there is no DNA. This CDR3 region has 14 residues. Germline V gene lookup returns CDR1 SGHAT and CDR2 FQNNGV. CDR3 region: CASRYRDGTYEQYF.

The chain links TRBV7-2 to TRBJ2-7; TCRdb outputs TRBD2, but without DNA this stays unchecked. CDR1 is SGHTA and CDR2 is FQGNSA in the germline V gene. This CDR3 has 15 residues. This CDR3 is CASSLGGGEVYEQYF.

The CDR3 sequence is CASRTDQPQHF. The chain combines TRBV2 with TRBJ1-5. The length of the CDR3 is 11 residues. Germline values: CDR1 SNHLY, CDR2 FYNNEI.

This sequence joins TRBV20-1 and TRBJ2-7; TCRdb reports TRBD1, a call that lacks DNA to check it against. In germline, CDR1 is DFQATT, CDR2 SNEGSKA (reference sequence). This CDR3 is built from 16 residues. The CDR3 here is CSARDLGGQGVLEQYF.

The rearrangement links TRBV19 to TRBJ2-5. The CDR3 is made up of 13 amino acids. The V gene's germline CDR1 is LNHDA and CDR2 SQIVND (reference sequence). The chain's CDR3 is CASSFRLEETQYF.

This chain uses TRBV20-1 with TRBJ2-1; TCRdb lists TRBD2, though no DNA is available to test this call. Germline loops: CDR1 DFQATT, CDR2 SNEGSKA (reference sequence). The CDR3 spans 15 residues. This chain's CDR3 is CSAIRRGGSYNEQFF.

The chain has TRBV5-1 and TRBJ1-6. CDR3 size: 16 residues. CDR1 is SGHRS and CDR2 is YFSETQ in the germline V gene. The CDR3 loop is CASSLSPRSYNSPLHF.

The J gene is TRBJ2-1, the V gene TRBV20-1; TCRdb calls TRBD2, which cannot be checked without DNA. Looked up from germline, CDR1 is DFQATT and CDR2 is SNEGSKA (reference sequence). This CDR3 is built from 16 residues. The CDR3 is CSARDGTGRSYNEQFF.

V gene TRBV4-1 combines with J gene TRBJ2-4; TCRdb's D call, TRBD2, is unchecked because there is no DNA. Germline V gene lookup returns CDR1 MGHRA and CDR2 YSYEKL. The CDR3 is 16 residues long. The CDR3 loop reads CASSPEGGHAKNIQYF.

The chain joins TRBV3-1 to TRBJ2-6; TCRdb indicates TRBD1, and absent DNA this call remains unverified. Germline V CDR1 and CDR2: LGHDT, YNNKEL (reference sequence). The CDR3 spans 17 residues. The CDR3 loop is CASSQDQRTTGANVLTF.

The gene calls are TRBV16 and TRBJ1-1. This CDR3 has 11 residues. Germline values: CDR1 KGHSY, CDR2 FQNENV. The CDR3 loop reads CASSARTEAFF.